Given below is one T cell receptor (beta chain) in context. Antigen: not known. The data derive from a study of blood T cells in healthy people across ages. Findings and caveats of the study: In older individuals, TCR beta diversity per million T cells was lower, falling roughly linearly with age.

The use of a sample-barcoded 5' primer and a J-beta primer mix characterized a second PCR of roughly 7 to 11 cycles. TCRdb re-called the 5' RACE reads with MiXCR, one entry per CDR3 protein. The table has 790,000 or so distinct CDR3 sequences, approximately 53% seen once. Trimming removed 7 bases at V and 4 bases at J, with 11 bases between. Germline lookup yields CDR1 SGDLS and CDR2 YYNGEE. CDR3 length equals 12 residues. It was ten milliliters of peripheral blood that were drawn from each donor. The chain links TRBV9 to TRBJ1-2; D is undetermined. Material for sequencing was blood. The clonotype originates from a middle-aged man in good health. In nucleotides, the CDR3 is TGTGCCAGCGGCGGTATTAGCTATGGCTACACCTTC. It specifies CASGGISYGYTF.